The source of this T cell receptor beta chain is a study of early T cells in non-severe SARS-CoV-2 infection. Study-level results: In VDJdb matching, anti-spike CD8 responses were favored while private and CD4 specificities went missing.

Trimming removed 3 bases from V and 0 bases from J; junction bases left unmatched: 2. CDR1 and CDR2 (germline): DFQATT, SNEGSKA (reference sequence). The length of the CDR3 is 14 residues. Attachment of unique molecular identifiers was made to individual cDNA molecules. Using its own MiXCR run on the 5' RACE reads, TCRdb lists one record per CDR3 protein. The data hold roughly 51,000 distinct CDR3 sequences, with less than 9.5% observed a single time. This clonotype was detected ten times or more. Its antigen remains unknown. The rearrangement links TRBV20-1 to TRBJ1-1, with TRBD1 matching 9 bases. This specimen was whole blood, taken at baseline. The TCR comes from an adult who was a healthcare worker with PCR-confirmed SARS-CoV-2 infection or an uninfected control (not recorded which). The CDR3 coding sequence is TGCAGTGCTAGCCGGACAGGGGTGAACACTGAAGCTTTCTTT. Translating gives CSASRTGVNTEAFF.